Sequencing of this T cell receptor (beta chain) was carried out in a study of HIV-infected children after antiretroviral therapy interruption. This clonotype is medium-sized by share. A 3' RACE protocol on RNA, with unique molecular identifiers, produced the TCR library. TCRdb re-analysed the 3' RACE reads in MiXCR, keeping a single row per CDR3 protein. The repertoire includes 40,000 to 50,000 distinct CDR3 sequences, 4.3% of them detected once, and about 0.7% sits in the top ten. Documented treatment: PENTA 11 planned treatment interruption arm or continuous ART arm. The CDR3 covers 15 residues. V gave up 6 bases and J gave up 1 base, with 15 bases separating them. Germline V gene lookup returns CDR1 MNHNY and CDR2 SVGAGI (reference sequence).

Sequencing used CD45RA+ CD4+ T cells from PBMCs, pooled from several time points, obtained from a donor given antiretroviral therapy, either interrupted or continuous. This sample's subset: naive CD4+ CD45RA+ CD45RO- T cells. The rearrangement links TRBV6-6 to TRBJ1-1, with D possibly matching TRBD1 (5 bases). The clonotype was recovered from a pool of human donors with HIV. Here the CDR3 DNA reads TGTGCCAGCAGCCCTGAATTGACAGCGAACACTGAAGCTTTCTTT. Amino acid sequence: CASSPELTANTEAFF.